This T cell receptor (beta chain) was observed in a study of T-cell reconstitution after alpha-beta-depleted transplantation in children. Whole-study results and caveats: Two months or so post-transplant, alpha-beta T cells reportedly derived from several hundred expanded graft clones.

The CDR3 loop spans 15 amino acids. CDR1 and CDR2 from the germline V gene are LNHNV and YYDKDF (reference sequence). Trimming took off 1 base at V and 2 bases at J, with 10 bases between the two ends. Regarding this clonotype: What it binds is unknown.

The TCRbeta library incorporated unique molecular identifiers. MiXCR, applied by TCRdb to the PCR reads, yields one record per CDR3 protein. The repertoire holds 440,000 or so distinct CDR3 sequences, with roughly 43% as singletons. The sample was PBMCs, taken before TCRalphabeta/CD19-depleted stem cell transplant. This chain joins TRBV15 and TRBJ2-3, with D perhaps assigned TRBD1 or TRBD2 (5 bases each). The source is a girl aged 2 to 10 with aplastic anemia, due to receive a stem cell transplant. CDR3 nucleotide sequence: TGTGCCACCAGCAGAGCCGGGACCATCACAGATACGCAGTATTTT. It is translated as CATSRAGTITDTQYF.